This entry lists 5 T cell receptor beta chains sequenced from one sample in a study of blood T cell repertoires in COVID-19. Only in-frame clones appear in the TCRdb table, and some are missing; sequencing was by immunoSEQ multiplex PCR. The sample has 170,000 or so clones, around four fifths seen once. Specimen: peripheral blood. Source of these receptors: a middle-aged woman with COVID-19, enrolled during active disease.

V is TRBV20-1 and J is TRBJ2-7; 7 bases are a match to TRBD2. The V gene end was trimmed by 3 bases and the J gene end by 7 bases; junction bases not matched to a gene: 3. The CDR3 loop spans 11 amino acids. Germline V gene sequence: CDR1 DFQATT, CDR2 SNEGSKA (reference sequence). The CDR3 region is CSARGGGEQYF. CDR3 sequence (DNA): TGCAGTGCTAGGGGCGGGGGAGAGCAGTACTTC.

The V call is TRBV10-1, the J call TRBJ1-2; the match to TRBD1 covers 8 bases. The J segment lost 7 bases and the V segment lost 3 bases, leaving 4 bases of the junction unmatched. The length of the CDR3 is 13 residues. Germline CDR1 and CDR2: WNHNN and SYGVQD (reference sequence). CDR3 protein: CASSDGRGLGYTF. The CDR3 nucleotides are TGCGCCAGCAGTGACGGCAGGGGGCTTGGCTACACCTTC.

CDR3 nucleotide sequence: TGTGCCACCAATTTCAGGGGATCAGGGAATCAGCCCCAGCATTTT. It encodes CATNFRGSGNQPQHF. V gene TRBV19 combines with J gene TRBJ1-5, with D possibly being TRBD1 (6 bases). V was clipped by 10 bases and J by 4 bases, with 20 bases between them. CDR1 is LNHDA and CDR2 is SQIVND in the germline V gene (reference sequence). The CDR3 covers 15 residues.

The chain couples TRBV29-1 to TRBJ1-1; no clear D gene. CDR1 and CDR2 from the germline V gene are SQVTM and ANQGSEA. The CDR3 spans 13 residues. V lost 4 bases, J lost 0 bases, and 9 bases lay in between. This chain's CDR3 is CSVAGIMNTEAFF. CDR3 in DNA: TGCAGCGTTGCGGGGATCATGAACACTGAAGCTTTCTTT.

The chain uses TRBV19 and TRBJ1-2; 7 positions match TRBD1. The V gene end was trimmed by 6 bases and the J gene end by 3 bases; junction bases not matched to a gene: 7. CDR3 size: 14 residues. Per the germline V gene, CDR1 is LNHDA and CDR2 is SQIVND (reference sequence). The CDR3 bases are TGTGCCAGTAGAACGCCTGGGACAGACTATGGCTACACCTTC. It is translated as CASRTPGTDYGYTF.